This TCR beta chain came from a study of blood T cell repertoires in COVID-19. Method: immunoSEQ multiplex PCR; TCRdb's copy keeps in-frame clones and lacks some. The sample includes 90,000 to 150,000 clones, about 85% of them seen just once. This CDR3 comprises 16 residues. After removal of 3 bases from V and 6 bases from J, the junction contained 14 bases not matched to a gene. In germline, CDR1 is KGHSH, CDR2 LQKENI. The sequence derives from a man older than 75 with acute or convalescent COVID-19. Source material: peripheral blood. The chain couples TRBV18 to TRBJ2-7; TRBD2 agrees at 7 bases. CDR3 sequence (DNA): TGTGCCAGCTCACCCCTTCGGGGGGAGGAAAGGGGCGAGCAGTACTTC. It is translated as CASSPLRGEERGEQYF.